This TCR beta chain was profiled in a study of blood T cell repertoires in COVID-19. About the research overall: Italy, Spain and the United States were the sources of the convalescent and acute COVID-19 samples. Nucleic acid was either cDNA or gDNA, and it came from T cells, B-cell-depleted T cells, or PBMCs.

V was cut by 5 bases and J by 7 bases, with 9 bases left in between. This CDR3 is built from 11 residues. Germline V gives CDR1 SNHLY, CDR2 FYNNEI. Seattle patient enrollment occurred during active infection, with longitudinal follow-up thereafter. Authors' analysis steps: Reference gene primer amplification in the assay estimated nucleated cell counts. The assay was immunoSEQ multiplex PCR, and TCRdb's table has in-frame clones only and misses some. V and J calls and clone size are as listed in that table; D and trimming were resolved from the DNA. The table includes 300,000 to 450,000 clones, 80% to 90% detected once.

The receptor's source is a woman younger than 45 with COVID-19, enrolled during active disease. The specimen sequenced was peripheral blood. The V call is TRBV2, the J call TRBJ2-7; D unclear. The CDR3 spells CASSIRVEQYF. The CDR3 DNA reads as TGTGCCAGCAGTATACGGGTGGAGCAGTACTTC.